The subject of this entry is one T cell receptor (beta chain). Its antigen is not known. The germline V gene has CDR1 LGHNT and CDR2 FRNRAP. CDR3 length equals 10 residues. V lost 8 bases, J lost 4 bases, and 5 bases lay in between. This sample was included in a study of identical twins. Findings and limits, study-wide: The study reached conclusions through statistical analysis that was cross-sectional, not following the same donors.

TCRdb ran MiXCR on the 5' RACE reads and lists one entry per CDR3 protein. Altogether 500,000 or so distinct CDR3 sequences are present, about 20% being singletons, with the ten largest covering around 0.9%. These same data were also listed under a study on T cells expressing NK-cell markers.

Source material: CD4+ T cells sorted from blood. The J gene is TRBJ1-1, the V gene TRBV12-5; no clear D. The receptor was isolated from a young woman in good health. The CDR3: CASSLTEAFF. CDR3 in DNA: TGTGCTAGTTCCCTCACTGAAGCTTTCTTT.